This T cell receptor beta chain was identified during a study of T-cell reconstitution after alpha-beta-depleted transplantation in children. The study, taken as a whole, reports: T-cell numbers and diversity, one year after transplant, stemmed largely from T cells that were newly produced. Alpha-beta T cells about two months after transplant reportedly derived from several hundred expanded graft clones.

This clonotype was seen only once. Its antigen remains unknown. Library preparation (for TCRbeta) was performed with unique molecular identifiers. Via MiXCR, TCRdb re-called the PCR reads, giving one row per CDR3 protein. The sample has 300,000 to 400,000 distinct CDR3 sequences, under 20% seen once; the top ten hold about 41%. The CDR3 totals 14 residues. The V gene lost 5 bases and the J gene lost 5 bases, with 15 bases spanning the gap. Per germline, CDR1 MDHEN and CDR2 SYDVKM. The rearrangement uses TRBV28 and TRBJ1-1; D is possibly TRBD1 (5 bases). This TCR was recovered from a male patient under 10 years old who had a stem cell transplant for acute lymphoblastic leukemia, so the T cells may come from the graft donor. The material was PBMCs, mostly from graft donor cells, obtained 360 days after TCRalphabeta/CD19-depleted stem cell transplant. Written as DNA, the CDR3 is TGTGCCAGCAGTCCACCACCCCACAGGACTGAAGCTTTCTTT. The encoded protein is CASSPPPHRTEAFF.